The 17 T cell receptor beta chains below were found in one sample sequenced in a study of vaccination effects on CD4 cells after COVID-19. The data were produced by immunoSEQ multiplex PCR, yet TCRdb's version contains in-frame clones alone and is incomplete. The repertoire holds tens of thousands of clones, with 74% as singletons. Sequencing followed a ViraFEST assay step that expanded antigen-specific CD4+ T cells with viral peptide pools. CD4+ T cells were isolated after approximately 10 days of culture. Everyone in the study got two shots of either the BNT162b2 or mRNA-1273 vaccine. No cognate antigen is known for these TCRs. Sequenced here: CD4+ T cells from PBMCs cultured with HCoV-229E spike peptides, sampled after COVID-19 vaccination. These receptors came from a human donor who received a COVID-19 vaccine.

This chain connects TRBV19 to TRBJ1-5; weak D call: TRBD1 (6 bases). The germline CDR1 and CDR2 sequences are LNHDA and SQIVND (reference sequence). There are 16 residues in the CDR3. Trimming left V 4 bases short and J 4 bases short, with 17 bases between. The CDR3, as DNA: TGTGCCAGTAGTACACTGGTCAGGGGTCCGAATCAGCCCCAGCATTTT. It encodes CASSTLVRGPNQPQHF.

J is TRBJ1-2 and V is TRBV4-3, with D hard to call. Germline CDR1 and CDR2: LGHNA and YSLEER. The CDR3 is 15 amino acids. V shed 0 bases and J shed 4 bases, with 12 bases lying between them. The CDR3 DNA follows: TGCGCCAGCAGCCAAGAGTGGGAGGATGGCTATGGCTACACCTTC. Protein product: CASSQEWEDGYGYTF.

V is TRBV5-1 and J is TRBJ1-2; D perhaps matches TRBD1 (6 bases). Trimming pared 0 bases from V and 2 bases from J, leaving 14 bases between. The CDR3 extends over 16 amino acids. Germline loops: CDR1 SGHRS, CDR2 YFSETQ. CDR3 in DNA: TGCGCCAGCAGCTTGGTAGGGGGACTTGGGAACTATGGCTACACCTTC. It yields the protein CASSLVGGLGNYGYTF.

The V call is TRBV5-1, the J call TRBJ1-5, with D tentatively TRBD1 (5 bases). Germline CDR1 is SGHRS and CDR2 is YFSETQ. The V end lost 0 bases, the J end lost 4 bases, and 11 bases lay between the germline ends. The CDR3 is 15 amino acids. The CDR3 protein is CASSLDPGPNQPQHF. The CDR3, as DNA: TGCGCCAGCAGCTTGGATCCGGGGCCGAATCAGCCCCAGCATTTT.

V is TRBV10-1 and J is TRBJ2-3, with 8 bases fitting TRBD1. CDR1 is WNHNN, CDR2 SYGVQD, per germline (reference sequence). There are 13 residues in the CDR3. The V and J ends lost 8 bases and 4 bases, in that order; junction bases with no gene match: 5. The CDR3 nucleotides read TGCGCCAGCGGACAGGGATCTCCAGATACGCAGTATTTT. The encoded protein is CASGQGSPDTQYF.

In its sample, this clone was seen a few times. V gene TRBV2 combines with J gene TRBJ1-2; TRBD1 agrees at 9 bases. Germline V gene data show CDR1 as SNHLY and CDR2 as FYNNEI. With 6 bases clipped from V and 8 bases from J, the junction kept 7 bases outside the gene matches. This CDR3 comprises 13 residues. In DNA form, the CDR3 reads TGTGCCAGCAGCACACAGGGGGCCGGAGGCTACACCTTC. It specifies CASSTQGAGGYTF. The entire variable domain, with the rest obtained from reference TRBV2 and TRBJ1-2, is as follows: EPEVTQTPSHQVTQMGQEVILRCVPISNHLYFYWYRQILGQKVEFLVSFYNNEISEKSEIFDDQFSVERPDGSNFTLKIRSTKLEDSAMYFCASSTQGAGGYTFGSGTRLTVV.

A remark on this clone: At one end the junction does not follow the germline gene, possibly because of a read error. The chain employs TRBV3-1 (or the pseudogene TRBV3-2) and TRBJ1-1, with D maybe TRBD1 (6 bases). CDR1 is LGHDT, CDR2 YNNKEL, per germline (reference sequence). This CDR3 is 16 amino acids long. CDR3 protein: CASSPLTTGLNTEAFF. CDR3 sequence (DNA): TGTGCCAGCAGCCCGCTAACCACAGGGCTGAATACTGAAGCTTTCTTT.

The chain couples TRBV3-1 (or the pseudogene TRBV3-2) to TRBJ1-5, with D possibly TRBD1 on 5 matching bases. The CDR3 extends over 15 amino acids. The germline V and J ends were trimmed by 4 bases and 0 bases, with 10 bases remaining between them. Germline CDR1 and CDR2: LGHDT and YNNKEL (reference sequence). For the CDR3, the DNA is TGTGCCAGCAGCCCCTCAGGGACTAGCAATCAGCCCCAGCATTTT. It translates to CASSPSGTSNQPQHF.

The CDR3 protein is CASSPSPSPLHF. Written as DNA, the CDR3 is TGTGCCAGCAGCCCCTCCCCTTCACCCCTCCACTTT. The rearrangement links TRBV21-1 to TRBJ1-6. TRBV21-1 constitutes a pseudogene. CDR3 length: 12 residues.

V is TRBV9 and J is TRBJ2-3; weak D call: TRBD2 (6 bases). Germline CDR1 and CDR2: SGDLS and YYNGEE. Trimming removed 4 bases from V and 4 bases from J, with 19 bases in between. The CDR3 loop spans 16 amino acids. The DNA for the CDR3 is TGTGCCAGCAGCCCTTGGAGGTCGGGGGAGGCAGATACGCAGTATTTT. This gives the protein CASSPWRSGEADTQYF.

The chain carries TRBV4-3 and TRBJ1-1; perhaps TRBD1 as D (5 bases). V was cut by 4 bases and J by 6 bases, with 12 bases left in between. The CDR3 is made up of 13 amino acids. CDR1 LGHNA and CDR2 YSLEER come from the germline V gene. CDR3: CASSLQGRAEAFF. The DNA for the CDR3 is TGCGCCAGCAGCCTTCAGGGTAGGGCTGAAGCTTTCTTT.

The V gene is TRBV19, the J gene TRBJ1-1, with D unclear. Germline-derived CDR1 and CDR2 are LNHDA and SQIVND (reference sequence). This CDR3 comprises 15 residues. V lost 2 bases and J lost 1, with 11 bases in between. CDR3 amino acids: CASSIKRIQNTEAFF. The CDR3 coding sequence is TGTGCCAGTAGTATAAAAAGGATACAGAACACTGAAGCTTTCTTT. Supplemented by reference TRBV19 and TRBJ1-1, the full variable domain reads DGGITQSPKYLFRKEGQNVTLSCEQNLNHDAMYWYRQDPGQGLRLIYYSQIVNDFQKGDIAEGYSVSREKKESFPLTVTSAQKNPTAFYLCASSIKRIQNTEAFFGQGTRLTVV.

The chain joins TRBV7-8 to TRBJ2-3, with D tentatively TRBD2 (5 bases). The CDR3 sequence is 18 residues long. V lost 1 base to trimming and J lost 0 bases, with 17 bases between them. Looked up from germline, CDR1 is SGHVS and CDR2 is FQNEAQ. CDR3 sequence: CASSLEIRLRFSTDTQYF. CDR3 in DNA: TGTGCCAGCAGCTTAGAGATAAGACTAAGATTTAGCACAGATACGCAGTATTTT.

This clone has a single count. The DNA of the CDR3 is TGTGCCAGCAGAGGAGACAGTCGGAGAGGAAACATTCAGTACTTC. Translated, it gives CASRGDSRRGNIQYF. This chain links TRBV2 with TRBJ2-4; a weak D match, TRBD1 (5 bases). Per germline, CDR1 SNHLY and CDR2 FYNNEI. V was shortened by 6 bases and J by 6 bases, with 18 bases between the two germline ends. CDR3 length: 15 amino acids.

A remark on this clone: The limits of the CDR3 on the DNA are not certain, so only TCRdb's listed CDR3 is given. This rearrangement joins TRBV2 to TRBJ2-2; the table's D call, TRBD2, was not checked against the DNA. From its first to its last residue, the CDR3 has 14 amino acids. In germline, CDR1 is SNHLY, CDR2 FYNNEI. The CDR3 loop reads CASSTSRGTGELFF.

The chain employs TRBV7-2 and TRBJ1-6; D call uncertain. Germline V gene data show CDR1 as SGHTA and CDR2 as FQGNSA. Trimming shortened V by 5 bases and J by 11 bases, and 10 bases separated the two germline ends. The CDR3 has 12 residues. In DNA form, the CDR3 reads TGTGCCAGCAGCCTGCTCGATACACCCCTCCACTTT. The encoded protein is CASSLLDTPLHF.

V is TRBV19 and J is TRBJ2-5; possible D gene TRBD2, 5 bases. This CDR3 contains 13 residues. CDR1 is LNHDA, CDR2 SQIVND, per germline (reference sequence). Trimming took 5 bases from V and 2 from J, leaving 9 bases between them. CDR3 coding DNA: TGTGCCAGTAGTGGACTGGGTCAAGAGACCCAGTACTTC. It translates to CASSGLGQETQYF.